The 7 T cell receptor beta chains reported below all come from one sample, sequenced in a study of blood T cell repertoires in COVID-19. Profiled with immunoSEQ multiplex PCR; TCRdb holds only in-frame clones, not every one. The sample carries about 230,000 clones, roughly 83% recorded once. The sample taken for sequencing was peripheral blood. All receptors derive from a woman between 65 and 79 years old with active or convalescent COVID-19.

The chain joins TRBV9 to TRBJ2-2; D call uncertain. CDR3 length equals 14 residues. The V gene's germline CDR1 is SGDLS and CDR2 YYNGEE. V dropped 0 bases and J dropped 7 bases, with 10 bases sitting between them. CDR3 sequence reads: CASSVGNGVGELFF. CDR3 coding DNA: TGTGCCAGCAGCGTAGGTAATGGAGTCGGGGAGCTGTTTTTT. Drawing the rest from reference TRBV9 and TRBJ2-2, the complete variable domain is DSGVTQTPKHLITATGQRVTLRCSPRSGDLSVYWYQQSLDQGLQFLIQYYNGEERAKGNILERFSAQQFPDLHSELNLSSLELGDSALYFCASSVGNGVGELFFGEGSRLTVL.

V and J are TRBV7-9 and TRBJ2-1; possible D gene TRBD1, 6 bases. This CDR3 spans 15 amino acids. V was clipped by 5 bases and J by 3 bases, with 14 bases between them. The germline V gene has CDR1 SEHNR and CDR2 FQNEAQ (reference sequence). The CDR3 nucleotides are TGTGCCAGCAGCCAGGCCGGGACACACTACAATGAGCAGTTCTTC. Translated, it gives CASSQAGTHYNEQFF.

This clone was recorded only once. CDR3 DNA sequence: TGCGCCAGCAGTTGGACAGGTCTCGATGAAAAACTGTTTTTT. It translates to CASSWTGLDEKLFF. The chain links TRBV5-1 to TRBJ1-4; 7 bases are shared with TRBD1. CDR3 size: 14 residues. The junction had 7 bases not matched to a gene; V was cut back by 5 bases and J by 6 bases. Germline V gene lookup returns CDR1 SGHRS and CDR2 YFSETQ.

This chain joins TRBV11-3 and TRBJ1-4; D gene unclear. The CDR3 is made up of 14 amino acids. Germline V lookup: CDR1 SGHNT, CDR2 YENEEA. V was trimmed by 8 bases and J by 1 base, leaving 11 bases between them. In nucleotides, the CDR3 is TGTGCCAGCCCTCGAACTGGAACTAATGAAAAACTGTTTTTT. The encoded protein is CASPRTGTNEKLFF. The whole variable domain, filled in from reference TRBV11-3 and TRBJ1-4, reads EAGVVQSPRYKIIEKKQPVAFWCNPISGHNTLYWYLQNLGQGPELLIRYENEEAVDDSQLPKDRFSAERLKGVDSTLKIQPAELGDSAVYLCASPRTGTNEKLFFGSGTQLSVL.

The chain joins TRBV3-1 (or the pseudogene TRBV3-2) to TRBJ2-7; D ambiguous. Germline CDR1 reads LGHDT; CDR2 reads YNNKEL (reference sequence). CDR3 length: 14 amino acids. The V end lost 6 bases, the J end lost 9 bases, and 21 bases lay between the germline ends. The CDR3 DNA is TGTGCCAGCAGTCACGGCACAGCCGGCGCTTCGCAGTACTTC. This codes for CASSHGTAGASQYF.

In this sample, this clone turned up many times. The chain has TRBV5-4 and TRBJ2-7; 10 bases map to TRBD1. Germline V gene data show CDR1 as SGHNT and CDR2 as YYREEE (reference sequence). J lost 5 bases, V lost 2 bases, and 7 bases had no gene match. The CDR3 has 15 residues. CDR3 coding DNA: TGTGCCAGCAGCTTTGAGGGACAGGGGATACACGAGCAGTACTTC. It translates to CASSFEGQGIHEQYF.

This chain's CDR3 is CASSRDTQAGNTIYF. CDR3 DNA: TGTGCCAGCAGCCGGGACACCCAGGCTGGAAACACCATATATTTT. The chain recombines TRBV7-2 with TRBJ1-3, with a tentative D call TRBD1 (6 bases). This CDR3 has 15 residues. Per the germline V gene, CDR1 is SGHTA and CDR2 is FQGNSA. Trimming stripped 5 bases from V and 2 bases from J, with 13 bases between.